Sequencing of this T cell receptor (beta chain) was carried out in a study of preoperative IRX-2 immunotherapy in early breast cancer. The data were produced by immunoSEQ multiplex PCR, yet TCRdb's version contains in-frame clones alone and is incomplete. Among 39,000 or so clones, approximately 80% were seen once, and the ten largest hold 0.95% to 1.5%. This clone was found a few times. V was cut by 1 base and J by 10 bases, with 13 bases left in between. Germline CDR1 reads MNHGY; CDR2 reads SAAAGT. This CDR3 contains 13 residues. The treatment is: preoperative locoregional IRX-2 cytokine immunotherapy. Patients received preoperative, locoregional IRX-2 cytokine immunotherapy in a phase Ib study.

The specimen comprised tumor tissue, sampled after IRX-2 immunotherapy. The chain uses TRBV6-8 and TRBJ1-2, with unresolved D. This sequence was found in a human donor with breast cancer. This CDR3 is CASSYLEGVDYTF. CDR3 bases: TGTGCCAGCAGTTACTTAGAGGGAGTGGACTACACCTTC.